The TCR beta chain under discussion was sequenced for a study of cytomegalovirus exposure and HLA in healthy donors. CDR1 and CDR2 (germline): SGHVS, FQNEAQ. The CDR3 sequence is 16 residues long. V was trimmed by 4 bases and J by 6 bases, leaving 19 bases between them. In the PCR, 60 Vbeta and 13 Jbeta primers were used. Measured with immunoSEQ multiplex PCR; TCRdb has only the in-frame clones, and not every one. The sample lists 150,000 to 200,000 clones, approximately 75% occurring once. The TCR sequence derives from a girl aged 10 to 17 in good health and CMV-seronegative. V gene TRBV7-8 combines with J gene TRBJ1-5; D not certain. What was sequenced was PBMCs. The DNA for the CDR3 is TGTGCCAGCAGCTCTTACGGGCACAGCGGCATTCAGCCCCAGCATTTT. It is translated as CASSSYGHSGIQPQHF.